These 29 T cell receptor beta chains originate from one sample sequenced in a study of T cell repertoires in cytomegalovirus infection. TCRdb used MiXCR to reprocess the reads, holding one entry per CDR3 protein. The sample includes approximately 97,000 distinct CDR3 sequences, more than 15% of them seen just once. Sample: PBMCs. The origin of the receptors is a human donor in good health (CMV status not recorded). Some clones in this sample may be carry-over from other donors' samples.

CDR3 region: CSARWGDGGPPTLAKNIQYF. CDR3 in DNA: TGCAGTGCTAGATGGGGTGATGGGGGACCACCTACTCTAGCCAAAAACATTCAGTACTTC. The rearrangement joins TRBV20-1 to TRBJ2-4; D possibly matches TRBD1 or TRBD2 (5 bases each). V lost 2 bases and J lost 0, with 26 bases in between. In germline, CDR1 is DFQATT, CDR2 SNEGSKA (reference sequence). The CDR3 covers 20 residues.

V is TRBV19 and J is TRBJ1-1; unclear D gene. Germline CDR1 reads LNHDA; CDR2 reads SQIVND (reference sequence). Trimming took 2 bases from V and 4 from J, leaving 5 bases between them. The CDR3 runs to 12 residues. CDR3 in amino acids: CASSIRGTEAFF. In nucleotides, the CDR3 is TGTGCCAGTAGTATACGGGGCACTGAAGCTTTCTTT.

The genes are TRBV12-3 or TRBV12-4 and TRBJ2-3; maybe TRBD2 (5 bases). The CDR3 covers 14 residues. V was clipped by 5 bases and J by 3 bases, with 12 bases between them. The CDR3 bases are TGTGCCAGCAGTCCCCGGGGTGGTACAGATACGCAGTATTTT. It translates to CASSPRGGTDTQYF.

The chain employs TRBV3-1 and TRBJ1-6; weak D call: TRBD1 (5 bases). CDR3 length: 16 residues. Trimming pared 2 bases from V and 8 bases from J, leaving 16 bases between. Germline V gene lookup returns CDR1 LGHDT and CDR2 YNNKEL (reference sequence). In nucleotides, the CDR3 is TGTGCCAGCAGCCAACAGCACGGTGGGGGATATTCACCCCTCCACTTT. Protein product: CASSQQHGGGYSPLHF.

The gene calls are TRBV29-1 and TRBJ2-5; 10 nucleotides line up with TRBD2. Germline lookup yields CDR1 SQVTM and CDR2 ANQGSEA. The CDR3 length is 15 residues. J gave up 4 bases and V 3 bases, and 8 bases lay outside the gene matches. The CDR3 spells CSVEPSGGSAETQYF. As DNA, the CDR3 is TGCAGCGTTGAGCCTAGCGGGGGTTCTGCAGAGACCCAGTACTTC.

This chain joins TRBV10-2 and TRBJ1-1; perhaps TRBD1 as D (5 bases). Trimming removed 4 bases at V and 9 bases at J, with 24 bases between. Germline loops: CDR1 WSHSY, CDR2 SAAADI. This CDR3 is built from 16 residues. The CDR3 is CASSGSLSGPSHQAFF. The CDR3 DNA reads as TGCGCCAGCAGTGGGTCCCTTTCGGGACCCTCTCATCAAGCTTTCTTT.

The chain joins TRBV4-1 to TRBJ2-3, with 7 nucleotides matching TRBD1. J was trimmed by 4 bases and V by 2 bases; bases with no gene match: 12. CDR1 MGHRA and CDR2 YSYEKL come from the germline V gene. The CDR3 is made up of 17 amino acids. CDR3 DNA: TGCGCCAGCAGCCAACCGTCGACAGGGAAAAATGCAGATACGCAGTATTTT. It yields the protein CASSQPSTGKNADTQYF.

This clonotype came up once. This may come from a read error, since a much larger clone is one base off. The chain links TRBV7-2 to TRBJ2-7; D is possibly TRBD1 (8 bases). Trimming stripped 5 bases from V and 4 bases from J, with 21 bases between. The CDR3 is 16 residues long. Germline loops: CDR1 SGHTA, CDR2 FQGNSA. The CDR3 reads CASSTPGGGGTYEQYF. In DNA form, the CDR3 reads TGTGCCAGCAGCACCCCAGGGGGCGGGGGTACTTACGAGCAGTACTTC.

This clonotype was recorded a few times. J is TRBJ1-1 and V is TRBV20-1, with unresolved D. With 2 bases removed from V and 7 bases from J, the gap between germline ends came to 14 bases. There are 13 residues in the CDR3. The V gene's germline CDR1 is DFQATT and CDR2 SNEGSKA (reference sequence). CDR3 bases: TGCAGTGCTAGAAGCACGTTAAGTCTTGAAGCTTTCTTT. Its protein product is CSARSTLSLEAFF.

This clonotype was counted many times. V is TRBV7-2 and J is TRBJ1-1; 7 bases fit TRBD1. Germline V gene sequence: CDR1 SGHTA, CDR2 FQGNSA. The CDR3 runs to 14 residues. V shed 3 bases, J shed 4 bases, and the junction held 5 bases outside the gene matches. CDR3 sequence: CASSFDRATTEAFF. CDR3 DNA: TGTGCCAGCAGCTTTGACAGGGCGACCACTGAAGCTTTCTTT.

This rearrangement joins TRBV25-1 to TRBJ1-1, with D perhaps matching TRBD1 (5 bases). Germline-derived CDR1 and CDR2 are MGHDK and SYGVNS. Trimming took 3 bases from V and 1 from J, leaving 9 bases between them. This CDR3 has 14 amino acids. CDR3 DNA: TGTGCCAGCAGTGACCCTCAGGGGAACACTGAAGCTTTCTTT. Protein sequence: CASSDPQGNTEAFF.

This chain joins TRBV29-1 and TRBJ2-3; 10 nucleotides agree with TRBD2. Trimming at V came to 0 bases and at J to 2 bases, leaving 11 bases not matched to a gene. Germline V CDR1 and CDR2: SQVTM, ANQGSEA. CDR3 length equals 18 residues. As DNA, the CDR3 is TGCAGCGTTGAAGATCATATAGCGGGGGGCTTCGACACAGATACGCAGTATTTT. Residues: CSVEDHIAGGFDTDTQYF.

This chain uses TRBV9 with TRBJ1-2; a weak D match, TRBD1 (6 bases). With 4 bases removed from V and 4 bases from J, the gap between germline ends came to 17 bases. In germline, CDR1 is SGDLS, CDR2 YYNGEE. The CDR3 is made up of 15 amino acids. The CDR3 nucleotides are TGTGCCAGCAGCCCAGGGGACTTCGAAGGCTATGGCTACACCTTC. Protein sequence: CASSPGDFEGYGYTF. Full variable domain (remainder filled in from reference TRBV9 and TRBJ1-2): DSGVTQTPKHLITATGQRVTLRCSPRSGDLSVYWYQQSLDQGLQFLIQYYNGEERAKGNILERFSAQQFPDLHSELNLSSLELGDSALYFCASSPGDFEGYGYTFGSGTRLTVV.

Concerning this clonotype itself: A much larger clone differs from this one at a single base, so this may be a read error. The genes are TRBV7-9 and TRBJ2-3, with D perhaps matching TRBD2 (5 bases). The germline V gene encodes CDR1 SEHNR and CDR2 FQNEAQ (reference sequence). CDR3 length equals 15 residues. DNA for the CDR3: TGTGCCAGCAGCTTGGGGAGACTGTTCACAGATAAGCAGTATTTT. It encodes CASSLGRLFTDKQYF.

The CDR3 sequence: CASSSDTGLIVAFF. In DNA form, the CDR3 reads TGTGCCAGCAGTTCCGATACAGGGTTAATCGTAGCTTTCTTT. The chain links TRBV6-6 to TRBJ1-1, with D perhaps TRBD1 (6 bases). V lost 4 bases and J lost 10, with 19 bases in between. CDR1 is MNHNY, CDR2 SVGAGI, per germline (reference sequence). This CDR3 region has 14 residues.

This clonotype was recorded at least ten times. The gene calls are TRBV7-2 and TRBJ2-5; D is uncertain. From germline, CDR1 is SGHTA and CDR2 FQGNSA. The V end lost 4 bases, the J end lost 1 base, and 10 bases lay between the germline ends. This CDR3 contains 14 residues. In DNA, the CDR3 is TGTGCCAGCAGCTCCCGGGTGAGCCAAGAGACCCAGTACTTC. It yields the protein CASSSRVSQETQYF.

The sample holds a few counts of this clonotype. The chain uses TRBV27 and TRBJ2-1; tentatively, D is TRBD1 or TRBD2 (5 bases each). The germline V and J ends were trimmed by 4 bases and 3 bases, with 16 bases remaining between them. CDR3 length equals 16 residues. CDR1 is MNHEY and CDR2 is SMNVEV in the germline V gene (reference sequence). This CDR3 reads CASSSRGRVYYNEQFF. The CDR3 DNA sequence: TGTGCCAGCAGTTCCCGGGGCAGGGTTTACTACAATGAGCAGTTCTTC.

This clonotype has at least ten counts. The chain links TRBV12-3 or TRBV12-4 to TRBJ2-1; the match to TRBD1 covers 9 bases. Unmatched junction bases numbered 7, after V lost 3 bases and J lost 1 base. There are 17 residues in the CDR3. The CDR3 region has the DNA TGTGCCAGCAGTTTGGACAGGGGAGATTGGTCCTACAATGAGCAGTTCTTC. It specifies CASSLDRGDWSYNEQFF.

The table lists this clonotype with many counts. The chain carries TRBV7-2 and TRBJ1-5; 9 bases match TRBD1. With 1 base clipped from V and 6 bases from J, the junction kept 4 bases outside the gene matches. The CDR3 runs 15 residues. CDR1 is SGHTA and CDR2 is FQGNSA in the germline V gene. CDR3 sequence reads: CASSLDRGQRQPQHF. CDR3 nucleotides: TGTGCCAGCAGCTTAGACAGGGGGCAGCGTCAGCCCCAGCATTTT.

Concerning this clonotype: One base away lies a much larger clone, so this may be a sequencing read error. The chain employs TRBV7-2 and TRBJ2-5; D is possibly TRBD2 (7 bases). Germline lookup yields CDR1 SGHTA and CDR2 FQGNSA. This CDR3 contains 16 residues. CDR3 bases: TGTCCCAGCAGCTTAACCGTTGGGGGGGGCATAGAGACCCAGTACTTC. As protein: CPSSLTVGGGIETQYF.

V gene TRBV20-1 combines with J gene TRBJ2-3; 9 bases align to TRBD2. The CDR3 sequence is 18 residues long. Germline CDR1 is DFQATT and CDR2 is SNEGSKA (reference sequence). V lost 5 bases and J lost 5; bases outside the gene matches: 20. The CDR3 bases are TGCAGTGCTGAGACACAGAGAATAGCGGGGGCCCTAATAGATACGCAGTATTTT. Its translation: CSAETQRIAGALIDTQYF.

The J gene is TRBJ1-4, the V gene TRBV5-1; no clear D gene. The CDR3 runs to 15 residues. V was shortened by 0 bases and J by 3 bases, with 9 bases between the two germline ends. From germline, CDR1 is SGHRS and CDR2 YFSETQ. The CDR3 region has the DNA TGCGCCAGCAGCTTGGGGCAAGCTGCTAATGAAAAACTGTTTTTT. It translates to CASSLGQAANEKLFF.

The table lists this clonotype with a few counts. J is TRBJ2-7 and V is TRBV28; D could derive from TRBD1 or TRBD2 (5 bases each). The germline CDR1 and CDR2 sequences are MDHEN and SYDVKM. Trimming stripped 6 bases from V and 5 bases from J, with 17 bases between. The CDR3 is 14 residues long. The CDR3 here is CASSPGSAADEQYF. Here the CDR3 DNA reads TGTGCCAGCAGCCCAGGGAGCGCCGCCGACGAGCAGTACTTC. The full variable domain, completed using reference TRBV28 and TRBJ2-7, is DVKVTQSSRYLVKRTGEKVFLECVQDMDHENMFWYRQDPGLGLRLIYFSYDVKMKEKGDIPEGYSVSREKKERFSLILESASTNQTSMYLCASSPGSAADEQYFGPGTRLTVT.

This chain connects TRBV20-1 to TRBJ2-7, with 8 bases lining up with TRBD1. Looked up from germline, CDR1 is DFQATT and CDR2 is SNEGSKA (reference sequence). The J segment lost 3 bases and the V segment lost 3 bases, leaving 7 bases of the junction unmatched. The CDR3 length is 14 residues. CDR3 residues: CSARIDRGYYEQYF. The CDR3 coding sequence is TGCAGTGCTAGGATCGACAGGGGATACTACGAGCAGTACTTC.

V and J are TRBV7-8 and TRBJ2-1; maybe TRBD1 (5 bases). The germline V gene encodes CDR1 SGHVS and CDR2 FQNEAQ. This CDR3 spans 11 amino acids. V lost 5 bases and J lost 11, with 10 bases in between. The CDR3: CASSPWGQQFF. The CDR3 bases are TGTGCCAGCAGCCCCTGGGGCCAGCAGTTCTTC. Full variable domain (rest looked up from reference TRBV7-8 and TRBJ2-1): GAGVSQSPRYKVAKRGQDVALRCDPISGHVSLFWYQQALGQGPEFLTYFQNEAQLDKSGLPSDRFFAERPEGSVSTLKIQRTQQEDSAVYLCASSPWGQQFFGPGTRLTVL.

This clonotype has only a few counts. The chain links TRBV9 to TRBJ2-5; D gene unclear. This CDR3 has 13 residues. Trimming cost V 0 bases and J 5 bases, with 8 bases left between them. From germline, CDR1 is SGDLS and CDR2 YYNGEE. CDR3 DNA sequence: TGTGCCAGCAGCGTAGAGGGAATTGAGACCCAGTACTTC. Translating gives CASSVEGIETQYF.

CDR3: CASKKRLAGSSDTQYF. The CDR3, as DNA: TGTGCCAGCAAAAAGAGGCTAGCGGGGAGCTCGGATACGCAGTATTTT. This chain joins TRBV12-3 or TRBV12-4 and TRBJ2-3; 9 bases fit TRBD2. V shed 7 bases, J shed 6 bases, and the junction held 14 bases outside the gene matches. The CDR3 sequence is 16 residues long.

This clonotype was seen at least ten times. V usage is TRBV23-1 and J usage is TRBJ2-2; D may be TRBD2 (7 bases). Being an ORF, TRBV23-1 has a function that is uncertain. Trimming stripped 6 bases from V and 1 base from J, with 21 bases between. The CDR3 contains 18 residues. The CDR3 loop reads CASRPGGTRLENTGELFF. In nucleotides, the CDR3 is TGCGCCAGCAGACCGGGGGGCACACGGTTAGAGAACACCGGGGAGCTGTTTTTT.

This clonotype was seen at least ten times. This rearrangement joins TRBV7-2 to TRBJ1-2, with D unclear. The CDR3 covers 14 residues. Germline CDR1 and CDR2: SGHTA and FQGNSA. V was pared by 3 bases and J by 2 bases, with 10 bases between. The CDR3 sequence is CASSFGVQNYGYTF. The CDR3 bases are TGTGCCAGCAGCTTTGGGGTGCAAAACTATGGCTACACCTTC.